This T cell receptor (beta chain) was sequenced for a study of T cell responses to AZD1222 COVID-19 vaccine. Whole-study results and caveats: With two AZD1222 doses given, Spike-specific TCR breadth and depth both rose. CD4 TCRs covered the whole spike, strongest at regions 160-218 and 743-854. None of the repertoires were sampled until the peak T cell response had passed. Clonal diversity may have been underestimated in mostly white British donors.

Losses at the gene ends were 3 bases for V and 0 bases for J; bases not matched to a gene: 12. CDR1 is MDHEN and CDR2 is SYDVKM in the germline V gene. The CDR3 is 19 residues long. Turning to this clone: Its antigen is not identified.

The data were produced by immunoSEQ multiplex PCR, yet TCRdb's version contains in-frame clones alone and is incomplete. The data contain 80,000 or so clones, around nine tenths of them singletons. Source: peripheral blood, taken on day 0 of MenACWY control vaccination. The V call is TRBV28, the J call TRBJ2-3; 10 bases fit TRBD1. This TCR derives from an adult in good health. The CDR3 loop reads CASSFPTLGTGDSTDTQYF. The CDR3 nucleotides read TGTGCCAGCAGTTTTCCCACCCTAGGGACAGGGGATAGCACAGATACGCAGTATTTT.